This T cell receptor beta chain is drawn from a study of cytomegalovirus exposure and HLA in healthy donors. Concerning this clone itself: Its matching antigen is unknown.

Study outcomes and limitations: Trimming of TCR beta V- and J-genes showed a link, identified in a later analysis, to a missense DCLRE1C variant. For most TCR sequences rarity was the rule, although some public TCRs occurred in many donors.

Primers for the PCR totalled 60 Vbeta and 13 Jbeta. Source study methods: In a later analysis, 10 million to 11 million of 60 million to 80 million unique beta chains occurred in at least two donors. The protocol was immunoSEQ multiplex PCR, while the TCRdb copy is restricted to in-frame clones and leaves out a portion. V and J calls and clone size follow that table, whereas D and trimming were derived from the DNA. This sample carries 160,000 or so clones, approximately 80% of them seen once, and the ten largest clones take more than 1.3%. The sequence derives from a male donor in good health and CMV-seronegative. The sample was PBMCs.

The CDR3 loop is CASSLRRTGGGETQYF. In DNA, the CDR3 is TGTGCCAGCAGCCTACGCCGGACAGGGGGTGGGGAGACCCAGTACTTC. The chain uses TRBV14 and TRBJ2-5; 10 bases align to TRBD1. CDR1 SGHDN and CDR2 FVKESK come from the germline V gene. The CDR3 extends over 16 amino acids. J gave up 5 bases and V 4 bases, and 10 bases lay outside the gene matches.